This T cell receptor beta chain was observed in a study of blood T cell repertoires in COVID-19. Participants had their cohort set by participant-reported clinical history. Here immunoSEQ multiplex PCR was the method, and the copy in TCRdb shows in-frame clones only, minus some. Here the sample spans 270,000 or so clones, 80% to 85% being singletons. V shed 0 bases and J shed 8 bases, with 19 bases lying between them. The CDR3 is made up of 16 amino acids. CDR1 and CDR2 (germline): LGHDT, YNNKEL (reference sequence). The sequence derives from a man in his forties or fifties who had recovered from COVID-19. The rearrangement links TRBV3-1 (or the pseudogene TRBV3-2) to TRBJ1-2; possible D gene TRBD1, 5 bases. The sample taken for sequencing was PBMCs or T cells enriched from blood (not recorded which). The CDR3 here is CASSQDRLQAADGYTF. DNA for the CDR3: TGTGCCAGCAGCCAAGATAGGTTACAGGCGGCAGACGGCTACACCTTC.